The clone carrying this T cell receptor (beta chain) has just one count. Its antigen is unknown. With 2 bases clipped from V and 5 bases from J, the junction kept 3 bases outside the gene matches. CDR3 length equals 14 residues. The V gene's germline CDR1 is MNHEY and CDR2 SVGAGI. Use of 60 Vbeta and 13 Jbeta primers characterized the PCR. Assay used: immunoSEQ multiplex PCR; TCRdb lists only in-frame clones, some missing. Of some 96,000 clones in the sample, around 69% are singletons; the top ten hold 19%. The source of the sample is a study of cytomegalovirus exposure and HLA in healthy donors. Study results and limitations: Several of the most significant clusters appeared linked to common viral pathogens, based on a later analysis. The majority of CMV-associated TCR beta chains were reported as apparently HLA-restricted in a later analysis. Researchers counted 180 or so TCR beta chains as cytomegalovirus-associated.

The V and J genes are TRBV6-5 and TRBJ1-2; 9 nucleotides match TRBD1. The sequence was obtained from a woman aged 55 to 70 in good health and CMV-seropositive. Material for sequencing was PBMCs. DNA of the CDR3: TGTGCCAGCAGTTACCATGACAGGGGGTATGGCTACACCTTC. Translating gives CASSYHDRGYGYTF.